A single sample gave rise to the 9 T cell receptor beta chains below, sequenced in a study of T-cell reconstitution after alpha-beta-depleted transplantation in children. Preparation of the TCRbeta library was carried out with unique molecular identifiers. TCRdb analysed the PCR reads with MiXCR anew, one entry per CDR3 protein. The repertoire holds roughly 400,000 distinct CDR3 sequences, with over 20% as singletons. This material consisted of PBMCs from the stem cell graft donor, taken from the stem cell graft. Receptors were obtained from a human donor who donated a stem cell graft to a child with acute myeloid leukemia.

This clonotype appeared a few times. The CDR3: CASSWTRISTDTQYF. As DNA, the CDR3 is TGTGCCAGCAGCTGGACACGAATAAGCACAGATACGCAGTATTTT. The chain recombines TRBV7-2 with TRBJ2-3; tentatively, D is TRBD1 (5 bases). The CDR3 covers 15 residues. CDR1 SGHTA and CDR2 FQGNSA come from the germline V gene. V lost 4 bases and J 0 bases, leaving 11 bases between the germline ends.

The J gene is TRBJ2-7, the V gene TRBV5-1, with D hard to call. This CDR3 has 14 residues. The germline gives CDR1 SGHRS, CDR2 YFSETQ. V was trimmed by 1 base and J by 5 bases, leaving 13 bases between them. This chain's CDR3 is CASSLMGYFDEQYF. CDR3 sequence (DNA): TGCGCCAGCAGCTTGATGGGCTACTTCGACGAGCAGTACTTC.

This chain joins TRBV7-8 and TRBJ2-1; 7 positions agree with TRBD2. Germline V gene lookup returns CDR1 SGHVS and CDR2 FQNEAQ. Trimming took 5 bases from V and 8 from J; bases not matched to a gene: 6. CDR3 length equals 13 residues. The CDR3 DNA reads as TGTGCCAGCAGCCCGGGGAGGGTCGATGAGCAGTTCTTC. This gives the protein CASSPGRVDEQFF.

This clonotype was recorded at least ten times. The chain joins TRBV6-5 to TRBJ1-6, with 8 positions matching TRBD1. V was clipped by 6 bases and J by 7 bases; unmatched bases: 8. Looked up from germline, CDR1 is MNHEY and CDR2 is SVGAGI. The CDR3 covers 15 residues. The CDR3 region is CASSTTGTGNSPLHF. The CDR3, as DNA: TGTGCCAGCAGCACCACCGGGACAGGCAATTCACCCCTCCACTTT.

The rearrangement joins TRBV29-1 to TRBJ2-7; 7 bases map to TRBD1. The germline gives CDR1 SQVTM, CDR2 ANQGSEA. This CDR3 has 14 residues. Trimming cost V 3 bases and J 1 base; bases outside gene matches: 6. The chain's CDR3 is CSVDEGAGSYEQYF. The DNA for the CDR3 is TGCAGCGTTGATGAGGGGGCGGGTTCCTACGAGCAGTACTTC.

There are a few counts of this clonotype. The rearrangement joins TRBV5-6 to TRBJ2-1, with a possible D match to TRBD1 (6 bases). Germline lookup yields CDR1 SGHDT and CDR2 YYEEEE. Deletions cut 1 base from V and 2 bases from J, with 16 bases between. CDR3 size: 17 residues. In DNA form, the CDR3 reads TGTGCCAGCAGCTTGCTCCGCCCGGGACAAGCCTACAATGAGCAGTTCTTC. This encodes CASSLLRPGQAYNEQFF.

This clonotype was observed at least ten times. The rearrangement links TRBV20-1 to TRBJ2-3; 7 bases fit TRBD2. Per germline, CDR1 DFQATT and CDR2 SNEGSKA (reference sequence). The V gene end was trimmed by 1 base and the J gene end by 3 bases; junction bases not matched to a gene: 7. This CDR3 is 15 amino acids long. The CDR3 DNA follows: TGCAGTGCTAGAGCTGCGGGAGTTCAGACAGATACGCAGTATTTT. It translates to CSARAAGVQTDTQYF.

Comments on this clonotype: A much larger clone lies a single base off, so this may be a read error. This chain links TRBV12-3 or TRBV12-4 with TRBJ2-1; TRBD1 matches 8 bases. The junction had 2 bases not matched to a gene; V was cut back by 5 bases and J by 2 bases. The CDR3 has 14 residues. The DNA for the CDR3 is TGTGCCAGCAGTCAACAGGGGGCCTACAATGAGCAGTTCTTC. Its protein product is CASSQQGAYNEQFF.

This clonotype came up a few times. The gene calls are TRBV4-3 and TRBJ2-7; D may be TRBD1 (6 bases). This CDR3 has 14 amino acids. Germline CDR1 LGHNA, CDR2 YSLEER. V was shortened by 6 bases and J by 3 bases, with 15 bases between the two germline ends. CDR3 loop: CASSSGTPYYEQYF. Written as DNA, the CDR3 is TGCGCCAGCAGTTCCGGGACACCCTACTACGAGCAGTACTTC.